This T cell receptor (beta chain) was captured in a study of T cell clonality in common variable immunodeficiency. Study findings and constraints: In common variable immunodeficiency, TCR beta chains reportedly carried fewer deletions and N-nucleotide insertions. Compared with controls, CVID subjects had fewer shared TCRbeta clones.

V was pared by 0 bases and J by 5 bases, with 11 bases between. Germline-derived CDR1 and CDR2 are SGHVS and FNYEAQ. The CDR3 consists of 14 residues. Sequencing input was equivalent genomic DNA from CVID and controls. TCRdb keeps only in-frame clones here, not all; method: immunoSEQ multiplex PCR. The record shows around 42,000 clones for this sample, with no singletons present. The table lists this clone with many counts. Its antigen is not known. With the read ending 3 residues before the CDR3 end, the germline J gene is used to fill in that end. Sequenced material: peripheral blood mononuclear cells. The sequence was obtained from a person aged 18 to 75 in good health. The V call is TRBV7-6, the J call TRBJ2-7; no definite D call. CDR3 DNA (partial): TGTGCCAGCAGCTTAGCGGGTGGTAGGGACGAG. It specifies CASSLAGGRDE. The whole CDR3 protein reads CASSLAGGRDEQYF.